The clone carrying this T cell receptor (beta chain) was counted only a few times. CD8+ and CD4+ blood T cells underwent TCR beta sequencing. In the multiple sclerosis control group, patients were treatment-naive and had stable or active relapsing-remitting disease. Both CD4+ and CD8+ T cells were negatively isolated, and TEMRA cells underwent FACS enrichment. This specimen comes from a study of CD8 T cells in Susac syndrome. Germline V gene data show CDR1 as LNHDA and CDR2 as SQIVND (reference sequence). The CDR3 has 13 amino acids. The V end lost 5 bases, the J end lost 4 bases, and 9 bases lay between the germline ends. An amount of RNA that ranged from 0.5 to 1 ug was reverse transcribed with random hexamers. TCR beta CDR3 was amplified by immunoSEQ covering 54 Vbeta and 13 Jbeta. TCRdb re-derived calls from the immunoSEQ multiplex PCR reads in MiXCR, one entry per CDR3 protein. The sample comprises about 120,000 distinct CDR3 sequences, about 94% of which are singletons, and less than 0.15% rests with the top ten.

This sequence joins TRBV19 and TRBJ1-5; D is uncertain. This TCR was recovered from a human donor with multiple sclerosis. Sequencing used CD4+ T cells from PBMCs. The CDR3 DNA reads TGTGCCAGTAGTTCGAGGTTGAATCAGCCCCAGCATTTT. As protein: CASSSRLNQPQHF. The variable domain in full, completed from reference TRBV19 and TRBJ1-5, reads DGGITQSPKYLFRKEGQNVTLSCEQNLNHDAMYWYRQDPGQGLRLIYYSQIVNDFQKGDIAEGYSVSREKKESFPLTVTSAQKNPTAFYLCASSSRLNQPQHFGDGTRLSIL.